The next 27 T cell receptor beta chains were all read from a single sample in a study of blood T cells in healthy people across ages. A sample-barcoded 5' primer and a J-beta primer mix were used in a second PCR of roughly 7 to 11 cycles. TCRdb redid the calling of the 5' RACE reads with MiXCR, one entry per CDR3 protein. Among roughly 1.7 million distinct CDR3 sequences, approximately 32% were seen once, and the ten largest hold about 11%. The sample comprised blood. These receptor sequences come from a woman in her twenties or thirties in good health.

This chain links TRBV20-1 with TRBJ2-1, with 12 bases that match TRBD2. The V and J ends lost 6 bases and 11 bases, in that order; junction bases with no gene match: 8. Germline CDR1 is DFQATT and CDR2 is SNEGSKA (reference sequence). The CDR3 consists of 13 residues. The DNA for the CDR3 is TGCAGTGCAACCGGGACTAGCGGGTATAAGCAGTTCTTC. Residues: CSATGTSGYKQFF.

The chain couples TRBV10-3 to TRBJ2-5; 9 nucleotides align to TRBD2. Germline assignment: CDR1 ENHRY and CDR2 SYGVKD. The trim removed 5 bases at V and 4 bases at J, leaving 5 bases unmatched. This CDR3 region has 14 residues. The CDR3 is CAISPDSGGETQYF. CDR3 in DNA: TGTGCCATCAGTCCAGATAGCGGGGGAGAGACCCAGTACTTC.

The V and J genes are TRBV20-1 and TRBJ2-5, with D maybe TRBD2 (5 bases). Per the germline V gene, CDR1 is DFQATT and CDR2 is SNEGSKA (reference sequence). The V and J ends lost 0 bases and 5 bases respectively, with 22 bases between them. The CDR3 length is 17 residues. CDR3 bases: TGCAGTGCTAGAGACGCGGAGGACGCCTACGAGGGTGAGACCCAGTACTTC. This translates into CSARDAEDAYEGETQYF.

The CDR3 is CSASRGGTGLINYGYTF. As DNA, the CDR3 is TGCAGTGCTAGCAGAGGCGGGACAGGGCTTATTAACTATGGCTACACCTTC. The chain joins TRBV20-1 to TRBJ1-2; TRBD1 aligns across 9 bases. Per germline, CDR1 DFQATT and CDR2 SNEGSKA (reference sequence). V gave up 3 bases and J gave up 1 base; unmatched junction bases: 12. This CDR3 has 17 amino acids.

Concerning this clonotype itself: At one of its ends the junction is not consistent with the germline gene, which may arise from a read error. This chain uses TRBV10-3 with TRBJ2-7; 7 bases are shared with TRBD1. Germline V gene data show CDR1 as ENHRY and CDR2 as SYGVKD. The CDR3 totals 14 residues. The CDR3 loop is CVISESGQSYEQYF. The CDR3 bases are TGTGTCATCAGTGAGTCGGGACAGTCCTACGAGCAGTACTTC.

The CDR3 bases are TGTGCCAGCAGTGATGACAGGGGGAACAATGAGCAGTTCTTC. This gives the protein CASSDDRGNNEQFF. The chain joins TRBV2 to TRBJ2-1; 9 bases match TRBD1. From germline, CDR1 is SNHLY and CDR2 FYNNEI. The CDR3 loop spans 14 amino acids. With 3 bases clipped from V and 5 bases from J, the junction kept 2 bases outside the gene matches.

This clonotype turned up a few times. This chain joins TRBV7-3 and TRBJ1-1; D call uncertain. The germline CDR1 and CDR2 sequences are SGHTA and FQGTGA. V lost 3 bases and J lost 0, with 8 bases in between. The CDR3 loop spans 14 amino acids. The CDR3 reads CASSFKLMNTEAFF. The CDR3 coding sequence is TGTGCCAGCAGCTTCAAGCTCATGAACACTGAAGCTTTCTTT.

At least ten counts were recorded for this clonotype. The chain carries TRBV30 and TRBJ2-7; D might be TRBD2 (5 bases). The length of the CDR3 is 12 residues. V lost 2 bases, J lost 1 base, and 6 bases lay in between. Germline V gene lookup returns CDR1 GTSNPN and CDR2 SVGIG (reference sequence). CDR3 residues: CAWSLASYEQYF. The CDR3 DNA sequence: TGTGCCTGGAGTCTAGCATCCTACGAGCAGTACTTC.

This clonotype occurred a few times. The chain recombines TRBV29-1 with TRBJ1-4, with TRBD1 identical over 7 bases. After removal of 5 bases from V and 10 bases from J, the junction contained 10 bases not matched to a gene. The CDR3 has 13 residues. Germline CDR1 is SQVTM and CDR2 is ANQGSEA. CDR3 coding DNA: TGCAGCGTTTGGTGGGACAGAGATCGAAAACTGTTTTTT. It codes for CSVWWDRDRKLFF.

Ten or more counts support this clonotype. This rearrangement joins TRBV10-3 to TRBJ2-7, with D uncertain. V lost 4 bases and J lost 3, with 13 bases in between. From germline, CDR1 is ENHRY and CDR2 SYGVKD. The CDR3 totals 14 residues. The CDR3: CAISAGVVYYEQYF. CDR3 coding DNA: TGTGCCATCAGTGCGGGCGTGGTTTACTACGAGCAGTACTTC.

J is TRBJ2-2 and V is TRBV7-9; D is perhaps TRBD2 (5 bases). The CDR3 has 15 amino acids. Deletions cut 3 bases from V and 6 bases from J, with 14 bases between. Germline V lookup: CDR1 SEHNR, CDR2 FQNEAQ (reference sequence). This CDR3 reads CASSFGSADAGELFF. Here the CDR3 DNA reads TGTGCCAGCAGCTTCGGTAGCGCAGACGCCGGGGAGCTGTTTTTT.

The chain joins TRBV15 to TRBJ2-7; maybe TRBD1 (6 bases). Per germline, CDR1 LNHNV and CDR2 YYDKDF (reference sequence). This CDR3 has 16 residues. The germline V and J ends were trimmed by 1 base and 5 bases, with 18 bases remaining between them. The CDR3 DNA is TGTGCCACCAGCAGAGGAGGGGATCAGGGGAAGCACGAGCAGTACTTC. Its translation is CATSRGGDQGKHEQYF.

There are a few counts of this clonotype. The chain couples TRBV12-3 or TRBV12-4 to TRBJ2-1; a weak D match, TRBD2 (5 bases). Trimming shortened V by 3 bases and J by 9 bases, and 9 bases separated the two germline ends. This CDR3 is 12 amino acids long. In nucleotides, the CDR3 is TGTGCCAGCAGTTTCGCGGGTGGTGAGCAGTTCTTC. Residues: CASSFAGGEQFF.

This clonotype came up a few times. This chain connects TRBV30 to TRBJ2-1; 7 nucleotides agree with TRBD2. The germline V gene encodes CDR1 GTSNPN and CDR2 SVGIG (reference sequence). The J segment lost 5 bases and the V segment lost 3 bases, leaving 1 base of the junction unmatched. This CDR3 has 12 residues. This chain's CDR3 is CAWRGGDNEQFF. The CDR3 DNA reads as TGTGCCTGGAGGGGGGGGGACAATGAGCAGTTCTTC.

This clonotype was recorded a few times. The chain has TRBV28 and TRBJ2-7, with D uncertain. This CDR3 contains 13 residues. The V and J ends lost 3 bases and 5 bases respectively, with 11 bases between them. The germline V gene has CDR1 MDHEN and CDR2 SYDVKM. The CDR3 sequence is CASSFLGSDEQYF. The DNA for the CDR3 is TGTGCCAGCAGTTTCCTTGGATCGGACGAGCAGTACTTC.

This clonotype came up a few times. CDR3 loop: CASSSIQDSPTDTQYF. The CDR3 DNA reads as TGTGCCAGCAGTAGCATACAGGACAGCCCAACAGATACGCAGTATTTT. The chain uses TRBV28 and TRBJ2-3; weak D call: TRBD1 (6 bases). The CDR3 has 16 amino acids. The V gene lost 5 bases and the J gene lost 3 bases, with 18 bases spanning the gap. CDR1 and CDR2 from the germline V gene are MDHEN and SYDVKM.

This clonotype was detected only a few times. The rearrangement joins TRBV10-3 to TRBJ1-1; D gene unclear. Trimming cost V 4 bases and J 4 bases, with 16 bases left between them. The CDR3 loop spans 15 amino acids. Germline V gives CDR1 ENHRY, CDR2 SYGVKD. CDR3 in amino acids: CAISGGLGRSTEAFF. The CDR3 bases are TGTGCCATCAGTGGGGGTTTGGGGAGGAGCACTGAAGCTTTCTTT.

This chain uses TRBV20-1 with TRBJ2-7, with 7 bases aligning to TRBD1. Germline lookup yields CDR1 DFQATT and CDR2 SNEGSKA (reference sequence). The CDR3 runs to 16 residues. After removal of 6 bases from V and 3 bases from J, the junction contained 17 bases not matched to a gene. DNA of the CDR3: TGCAGTGCAACACCACCCCCGAGAGGGACAGACTACGAGCAGTACTTC. Translation gives CSATPPPRGTDYEQYF.

This clonotype has just a few counts. This chain links TRBV28 with TRBJ1-2; D may be TRBD1 (6 bases). The CDR3 runs to 13 residues. Germline lookup yields CDR1 MDHEN and CDR2 SYDVKM. V was cut by 6 bases and J by 8 bases, with 16 bases left in between. The CDR3 region is CASRPQGGMGYTF. As DNA, the CDR3 is TGTGCCAGCAGACCACAGGGCGGGATGGGCTACACCTTC.

The chain couples TRBV6-5 to TRBJ2-7; 9 bases line up with TRBD1. CDR3 size: 18 residues. Losses at the gene ends were 2 bases for V and 4 bases for J; bases not matched to a gene: 15. The germline CDR1 and CDR2 sequences are MNHEY and SVGAGI. This CDR3 is CASSYDACRDRVFYEQYF. CDR3 bases: TGTGCCAGCAGTTACGACGCCTGCCGGGACAGGGTATTTTACGAGCAGTACTTC.

This sequence joins TRBV27 and TRBJ2-7, with a possible D match to TRBD1 (6 bases). Germline V lookup: CDR1 MNHEY, CDR2 SMNVEV (reference sequence). The ends were cut back, 4 bases at V and 3 bases at J, with 10 bases in the middle. This CDR3 spans 13 amino acids. The CDR3 here is CASSYRAVYEQYF. CDR3 bases: TGTGCCAGCAGTTACAGGGCCGTCTACGAGCAGTACTTC.

V gene TRBV12-3 or TRBV12-4 combines with J gene TRBJ2-5, with 9 bases identical to TRBD1. After removal of 3 bases from V and 5 bases from J, the junction contained 10 bases not matched to a gene. The CDR3 runs 16 residues. Here the CDR3 reads CASSLTGGKTIETQYF. CDR3 nucleotide sequence: TGTGCCAGCAGTTTGACAGGGGGAAAGACCATTGAGACCCAGTACTTC.

The chain recombines TRBV9 with TRBJ1-5, with D uncertain. Germline V gene data show CDR1 as SGDLS and CDR2 as YYNGEE. V lost 0 bases and J lost 0, with 22 bases in between. The CDR3 runs 20 residues. CDR3 DNA: TGTGCCAGCAGCGTAGGGAGAGGCTGTCGACATTTTTATAGCAATCAGCCCCAGCATTTT. Protein product: CASSVGRGCRHFYSNQPQHF.

Concerning this clonotype: Its ends do not fully match the called genes, so a read error is possible. The DNA of the CDR3 is TGTGCCAGCAGCCGTTCTTATGACTACACCTTC. It yields the protein CASSRSYDYTF. This sequence joins TRBV3-1 and TRBJ1-2; D is unclear. This CDR3 is 11 amino acids long. Germline V gives CDR1 LGHDT, CDR2 YNNKEL (reference sequence).

This clonotype was counted a few times. The CDR3 loop reads CASSLPEGVVTEAFF. The DNA of the CDR3 is TGCGCCAGCAGCTTGCCCGAAGGGGTCGTCACTGAAGCTTTCTTT. The rearrangement uses TRBV5-1 and TRBJ1-1; D is perhaps TRBD1 (5 bases). CDR1 and CDR2 from the germline V gene are SGHRS and YFSETQ. Trimming pared 1 base from V and 4 bases from J, leaving 14 bases between. The CDR3 loop spans 15 amino acids.

The chain links TRBV14 to TRBJ2-1; 8 bases match TRBD2. This CDR3 has 17 amino acids. Germline V lookup: CDR1 SGHDN, CDR2 FVKESK. V lost 4 bases to trimming and J lost 1 base; unmatched junction nucleotides: 9. The DNA of the CDR3 is TGTGCCAGCAGCCCTCAACCGGGACTAGGATCCTACAATGAGCAGTTCTTC. Translating gives CASSPQPGLGSYNEQFF.

This chain connects TRBV7-8 to TRBJ2-5; D is tentatively TRBD1 or TRBD2 (6 bases each). From germline, CDR1 is SGHVS and CDR2 FQNEAQ. This CDR3 spans 14 amino acids. With 5 bases removed from V and 4 bases from J, the gap between germline ends came to 14 bases. The CDR3 sequence: CASSQGGFGETQYF. For the CDR3, the DNA is TGTGCCAGCAGCCAAGGGGGGTTTGGAGAGACCCAGTACTTC.